This paragraph covers one TCR beta chain sequence. This clonotype was found a few times. Its antigen is not yet known. Per-base qualities were not stored, and no clone one base away is much larger. Per the germline V gene (reference sequence), DFQATT is the CDR1 and SNEGSKA is the CDR2. The V and J ends are trimmed by 8 bases and 2 bases, leaving 12 bases between them. The CDR3 starts with the cysteine, ends with the phenylalanine, and has 12 residues. CDR3 DNA only is kept here, 36 bases in frame from base 1. The data stem from a study of blood T cells in healthy people across ages (dated by TCRdb to about 2015). With respect to the entire study: In model experiments, roughly one uniquely barcoded TCR beta cDNA molecule per two T cells was captured by template switching. The study analyzed two additional independent replicas of 1 million unique cDNA reads from the same blood draw for two donors, one aged 18 to 30 and one aged 80 or older. The donors were divided into four age groups: young (average about 15 years), middle-aged (roughly 40), aged (about 62) and long-lived (about 80). To track age-related changes in TCR beta repertoire diversity, the study relied on deep sequencing normalized with unique cDNA molecular identifiers. To avoid experimental bias, donors of different ages were distributed randomly across sequencing lanes.

The donors were roughly 39 Caucasian individuals from Russia, aged 6 to 90 years, who were systemically healthy. Each donor gave ten milliliters of peripheral blood, drawn into EDTA-treated Vacutainer tubes. Ficoll-Paque density-gradient centrifugation was used to isolate PBMCs, with at least 7 million per sample. Trizol reagent was used to extract total RNA from the PBMCs, yielding at least 5 micrograms per sample. For every donor, an aliquot of PBMCs went through flow cytometry to measure the percentages of naive CD45RAhigh/CD27high T cells. Results the study describes overall, beyond this receptor: The CMV infection status of donors was not known, potentially confounding age-related changes in expanded clonotypes. Observed TCR beta diversity per million T cells fell roughly linearly with age, and a significant reduction was already apparent by age roughly 40. A strong correlation was found between observed TCR beta diversity and the percentage of naive T cells measured by flow cytometry. Total diversity estimates from one million sequenced T cells were considered lower bounds and underestimates. Bulk unsorted PBMC profiling prevented conclusive comparison of naive and antigen-experienced compartments. Compared with the aged group, more naive CD4+ T cells, fewer expanded clones and increased TCR diversity were shown by the long-lived group, suggesting age selection.

Library method: 5' RACE. The sample was run on an Illumina HiSeq 2500. The second PCR ran for roughly 7 to 12 cycles and used a J-beta primer mix along with a sample-barcoded 5' primer. Each TCR beta cDNA molecule received a unique molecular identifier from a template-switch 5' adaptor carrying 12 random nucleotides. Each sample yielded at least 2.5 million CDR3-containing paired-end reads. All of the RNA was converted into first-strand cDNA using the Mint cDNA synthesis kit, with a TRBC-specific oligonucleotide serving as the primer. All cDNA was treated with uracil-DNA glycosylase and then went through a first 18-cycle PCR with the universal primers M1SS and BC2_uni_R. The paper's data handling went like this. Each sample was normalized by randomly selecting 1 million high-quality reads, each carrying a distinct molecular identifier. Instead of being binned into consensus sequences, reads with shared molecular identifiers were discarded. MiTCR, set to a Q25 quality threshold and the strictest error-elimination algorithm, was used for CDR3 identification, clonotype clustering and error correction. A nonparametric unseen species model using Euler transformation provided a lower-bound estimate of total TCR beta diversity. The raw public data were reprocessed by TCRdb itself: fastp quality trimming at Q25, MiXCR clonotype calling, in-frame beta chains only. Identical CDR3 protein sequences are pooled into one entry, listed with their most common genes and DNA. Clone size and V and J calls follow TCRdb, not the original study. The table for this sample lists some 670,000 distinct CDR3 sequences; approximately 52% of them were counted only once. About 13% of the sample rests with the top ten.

The rearranged segments are TRBV20-1 and TRBJ1-1; no D segment can be confidently identified. The receptor was derived from a woman of 80 years or more in good health. Sequencing used blood. The nucleotides are TGCAGTCCAAGGGAGGGAAACACTGAAGCTTTCTTT. Its coded protein is CSPREGNTEAFF.